This T cell receptor (beta chain) stems from a study of vaccination effects on CD4 cells after COVID-19. Generated by immunoSEQ multiplex PCR, the TCRdb table keeps only in-frame clones and is missing some. The sample lists 75,000 or so clones, under 80% occurring once. The ViraFEST assay expanded antigen-specific CD4+ T cells with viral peptide pools before sequencing. Following culture for roughly 10 days, CD4+ T cells were isolated. Participants got two doses of BNT162b2 or mRNA-1273 vaccine. Trimming took 5 bases from V and 6 from J; bases not matched to a gene: 10. From germline, CDR1 is SGHTS and CDR2 YDEGEE. The length of the CDR3 is 15 residues. Turning to this clone: Its cognate antigen is unknown.

This receptor was identified in a human donor who received a COVID-19 vaccine. The sequencing used CD4+ T cells from PBMCs cultured with HCoV-OC43 spike peptides, collected after COVID-19 vaccination. Regarding subset: HCoV-OC43 spike overlapping peptide pool stimulation. The chain carries TRBV5-8 and TRBJ2-2; TRBD2 matches 7 bases. CDR3 amino acids: CASRGLTGGAGELFF. In nucleotides, the CDR3 is TGTGCCAGCAGGGGACTGACTGGGGGGGCCGGGGAGCTGTTTTTT.